The sequence of this TCR beta chain was determined in a study of tissue T cells after allogeneic stem cell transplantation. Study outcomes and limitations: Within patients, tissue anatomy strongly shaped TCR repertoire composition. Motif-based clustering found tissue-specific repertoire signatures shared across patients, though few clones were shared.

Time point given: mouse harvest day 14 after allogeneic transplant. Tail vein injection delivered 10^7 T-cell-depleted bone marrow cells and 10^6 splenic CD5+ T cells. Mice had MHC-mismatched B6 into BALB/c GVHD, sampled day 7 or 14. There are 14 residues in the CDR3. Germline-derived CDR1 and CDR2 are SGHSA and FRNQAP. V lost 3 bases, J lost 2 bases, and 9 bases lay in between. TCRdb keeps only in-frame clones here, not all; method: immunoSEQ multiplex PCR. The table has roughly 3,900 clones, more than 45% seen once. In regard to this clone: Its antigen is not known. Gene labels here are mouse ones. The missing CDR3 end, 1 residue past where the read stops, is filled in from the germline J gene.

The source material was lymph node tissue. The genes are TRBV16 and TRBJ2-5; D is possibly TRBD1 (6 bases). This receptor was obtained from a female BALB/c mouse given C57BL/6 T cells with graft-versus-host disease after an allogeneic hematopoietic cell transplant. The CDR3 sequence is CASSFSDSQDTQYF. The part of the CDR3 DNA that was read is TGTGCAAGCAGCTTTTCGGACAGCCAAGACACCCAGTAC.